Shown below are 20 T cell receptor beta chains from a single sample sequenced in a study of T-cell memory formation after mild COVID-19. MiXCR, applied by TCRdb to the 5' RACE reads, yields one record per CDR3 protein. The sample contains hundreds of thousands of distinct CDR3 sequences, less than 25% of which appear only once. Source material: PBMCs or a T cell subset sorted from them (not recorded which). Source of these receptors: an adult woman who had mild COVID-19 (a few samples of this study predate the infection). Cell type and time point are not known.

The chain links TRBV9 to TRBJ2-5; D possibly corresponds to TRBD1 (6 bases). CDR3 size: 16 residues. Trimming took 0 bases from V and 1 from J, leaving 13 bases between them. Germline V CDR1 and CDR2: SGDLS, YYNGEE. As DNA, the CDR3 is TGTGCCAGCAGCGTAGGAGATGGGACATCCCAAGAGACCCAGTACTTC. Amino acids: CASSVGDGTSQETQYF.

The genes are TRBV5-4 and TRBJ2-7; D is perhaps TRBD2 (5 bases). The CDR3 is made up of 13 amino acids. CDR1 is SGHNT, CDR2 YYREEE, per germline (reference sequence). Trimming shortened V by 4 bases and J by 6 bases, and 14 bases separated the two germline ends. CDR3 in DNA: TGTGCCAGCAGCACCGACTCGAGGGTCGAGCAGTACTTC. Protein: CASSTDSRVEQYF.

This clonotype was observed a handful of times. V and J are TRBV7-9 and TRBJ1-4, with D possibly being TRBD1 (5 bases). This CDR3 contains 18 residues. Trimming pared 4 bases from V and 5 bases from J, leaving 23 bases between. Germline V gene sequence: CDR1 SEHNR, CDR2 FQNEAQ (reference sequence). In DNA form, the CDR3 reads TGTGCCAGCAGCTCAAGGGGCCAGCGCGAAACACTGAATGAAAAACTGTTTTTT. Translating it yields CASSSRGQRETLNEKLFF.

There are a few counts of this clonotype. The V gene is TRBV7-2, the J gene TRBJ2-2, with D unclear. This CDR3 spans 12 amino acids. The V and J ends lost 5 bases and 6 bases respectively, with 7 bases between them. The germline V gene encodes CDR1 SGHTA and CDR2 FQGNSA. The CDR3 DNA is TGTGCCAGCAGCCGAAGCCCCGGGGAGCTGTTTTTT. Its translation: CASSRSPGELFF.

V and J are TRBV11-3 and TRBJ2-7, with TRBD2 matching over 10 bases. Per the germline V gene, CDR1 is SGHNT and CDR2 is YENEEA. The trim removed 4 bases at V and 7 bases at J, leaving 10 bases unmatched. The CDR3 length is 15 residues. CDR3: CASSSPAGGFFEQYF. The DNA for the CDR3 is TGTGCCAGCAGCTCCCCAGCGGGAGGGTTTTTTGAGCAGTACTTC.

This clonotype was seen only once. The chain is built from TRBV5-1 and TRBJ2-2; TRBD2 matches 13 bases. The CDR3 loop spans 19 amino acids. Germline CDR1 is SGHRS and CDR2 is YFSETQ. The V gene end was trimmed by 1 base and the J gene end by 3 bases; junction bases not matched to a gene: 9. In DNA form, the CDR3 reads TGCGCCAGCAGCTTGAAGATGACTAGCGGGAGGTGGCACACCGGGGAGCTGTTTTTT. Amino acids: CASSLKMTSGRWHTGELFF. The variable domain in full, completed from reference TRBV5-1 and TRBJ2-2, reads KAGVTQTPRYLIKTRGQQVTLSCSPISGHRSVSWYQQTPGQGLQFLFEYFSETQRNKGNFPGRFSGRQFSNSRSEMNVSTLELGDSALYLCASSLKMTSGRWHTGELFFGEGSRLTVL.

The chain uses TRBV7-3 and TRBJ2-2; D unresolved. V shed 4 bases and J shed 4 bases, with 10 bases lying between them. CDR1 and CDR2 from the germline V gene are SGHTA and FQGTGA. This CDR3 spans 14 amino acids. The CDR3 here is CASSSGSPTGELFF. The CDR3 DNA reads as TGTGCCAGCAGCTCCGGATCGCCCACCGGGGAGCTGTTTTTT. The full variable domain, in which reference TRBV7-3 and TRBJ2-2 provide the parts outside the CDR3, is GAGVSQTPSNKVTEKGKYVELRCDPISGHTALYWYRQSLGQGPEFLIYFQGTGAADDSGLPNDRFFAVRPEGSVSTLKIQRTERGDSAVYLCASSSGSPTGELFFGEGSRLTVL.

V is TRBV2 and J is TRBJ2-2, with D unclear. This CDR3 comprises 14 residues. The V gene lost 6 bases and the J gene lost 4 bases, with 12 bases spanning the gap. CDR1 and CDR2 from the germline V gene are SNHLY and FYNNEI. CDR3 bases: TGTGCCAGCAGGATGCAAGGGCGCACCGGGGAGCTGTTTTTT. It yields the protein CASRMQGRTGELFF.

This chain joins TRBV20-1 and TRBJ2-3; 8 bases align to TRBD2. In germline, CDR1 is DFQATT, CDR2 SNEGSKA (reference sequence). This CDR3 is built from 16 residues. V shed 1 base, J shed 2 bases, and the junction held 8 bases outside the gene matches. In nucleotides, the CDR3 is TGCAGTGCTAGAGGCGTCCTAGCGGGCGCCACAGATACGCAGTATTTT. This codes for CSARGVLAGATDTQYF.

Points on this clonotype: One junction end does not reproduce the germline sequence, and a read error may be involved. The chain uses TRBV5-1 and TRBJ2-3, with D maybe TRBD2 (6 bases). The CDR3 has 12 amino acids. Germline CDR1 SGHRS, CDR2 YFSETQ. As DNA, the CDR3 is TGCGCCAGCACCTTGGGGGGAGATACGCAGTATTTT. It specifies CASTLGGDTQYF.

V usage is TRBV7-6 and J usage is TRBJ1-3; D is perhaps TRBD1 (5 bases). Deletions cut 2 bases from V and 7 bases from J, with 15 bases between. From germline, CDR1 is SGHVS and CDR2 FNYEAQ. The CDR3 is made up of 15 amino acids. Here the CDR3 reads CASSLQGVYGNTIYF. CDR3 nucleotide sequence: TGTGCCAGCAGCTTACAGGGTGTCTATGGGAACACCATATATTTT.

This clonotype showed up many times. The V call is TRBV29-1, the J call TRBJ1-5; TRBD1 matches at 7 bases. The trim removed 7 bases at V and 0 bases at J, leaving 9 bases unmatched. Germline V lookup: CDR1 SQVTM, CDR2 ANQGSEA. The CDR3 sequence is 15 residues long. CDR3 sequence reads: CSAGDSIHSNQPQHF. The DNA of the CDR3 is TGCAGCGCGGGGGACAGCATACATAGCAATCAGCCCCAGCATTTT.

This clonotype has a handful of counts. V is TRBV29-1 and J is TRBJ2-1, with D maybe TRBD1 (6 bases). V lost 5 bases, J lost 2 bases, and 10 bases lay in between. Germline loops: CDR1 SQVTM, CDR2 ANQGSEA. The CDR3 totals 13 residues. The CDR3 DNA follows: TGCAGCGTTTCTGGACAGCCCTACAATGAGCAGTTCTTC. Amino acid sequence: CSVSGQPYNEQFF.

This chain uses TRBV15 with TRBJ1-2, with 7 bases identical to TRBD1. V lost 3 bases and J lost 7; bases outside the gene matches: 11. The CDR3 sequence is 15 residues long. Germline V gene data show CDR1 as LNHNV and CDR2 as YYDKDF (reference sequence). The CDR3 spells CATSSTGRGIGGYTF. CDR3 in DNA: TGTGCCACCAGCAGCACGGGCAGGGGGATCGGTGGCTACACCTTC.

A few counts support this clonotype. This sequence joins TRBV5-6 and TRBJ2-2; D gene unclear. The CDR3 spans 15 residues. Trimming took 4 bases from V and 2 from J, leaving 12 bases between them. Germline CDR1 is SGHDT and CDR2 is YYEEEE. The CDR3: CASSVGNHNTGELFF. In DNA form, the CDR3 reads TGTGCCAGCAGCGTGGGAAATCACAACACCGGGGAGCTGTTTTTT.

This clonotype turned up a few times. This chain uses TRBV7-7 with TRBJ2-1; 11 bases are a match to TRBD2. The CDR3 extends over 18 amino acids. Germline trimming cut 0 bases from V and 3 bases from J; bases unmatched to any gene: 7. Germline V gene data show CDR1 as SSHAT and CDR2 as FNYEAQ (reference sequence). In DNA, the CDR3 is TGTGCCAGCAGCTTAGCCTCGCCTAGCGGGGGGTTCTACAATGAGCAGTTCTTC. Translated, it gives CASSLASPSGGFYNEQFF.

This chain connects TRBV7-6 to TRBJ2-1, with 9 bases fitting TRBD2. From germline, CDR1 is SGHVS and CDR2 FNYEAQ. The V gene end was trimmed by 5 bases and the J gene end by 6 bases; junction bases not matched to a gene: 17. The CDR3 has 18 residues. This chain's CDR3 is CASSQRTSEDYVRNEQFF. For the CDR3, the DNA is TGTGCCAGCAGCCAGAGGACTAGCGAGGACTATGTTCGCAATGAGCAGTTCTTC.

The V and J genes are TRBV5-1 and TRBJ2-7; 9 positions match TRBD1. Trimming cost V 0 bases and J 7 bases; bases outside gene matches: 20. The CDR3 sequence is 19 residues long. The germline CDR1 and CDR2 sequences are SGHRS and YFSETQ. The CDR3 DNA is TGCGCCAGCAGCTTGGCCGGAGGGACAGGGCGTAGATCGGCGGAAGAGCAGTACTTC. Its protein product is CASSLAGGTGRRSAEEQYF.

This clonotype was detected a few times. The gene calls are TRBV10-3 and TRBJ1-6; D remains ambiguous. Germline CDR1 is ENHRY and CDR2 is SYGVKD. The CDR3 length is 13 residues. The germline V and J ends were trimmed by 4 bases and 7 bases, with 8 bases remaining between them. The CDR3 here is CAISGGENSPLHF. The CDR3 coding sequence is TGTGCCATCAGTGGTGGGGAGAATTCACCCCTCCACTTT.

This clonotype was seen only a few times. The chain combines TRBV9 with TRBJ2-5, with TRBD2 matching 8 bases. The CDR3 spans 16 residues. Germline V gene sequence: CDR1 SGDLS, CDR2 YYNGEE. The trim removed 6 bases at V and 2 bases at J, leaving 12 bases unmatched. The CDR3 region is CASTVGGGTAQETQYF. DNA of the CDR3: TGTGCCAGCACCGTCGGCGGGGGGACCGCACAAGAGACCCAGTACTTC.